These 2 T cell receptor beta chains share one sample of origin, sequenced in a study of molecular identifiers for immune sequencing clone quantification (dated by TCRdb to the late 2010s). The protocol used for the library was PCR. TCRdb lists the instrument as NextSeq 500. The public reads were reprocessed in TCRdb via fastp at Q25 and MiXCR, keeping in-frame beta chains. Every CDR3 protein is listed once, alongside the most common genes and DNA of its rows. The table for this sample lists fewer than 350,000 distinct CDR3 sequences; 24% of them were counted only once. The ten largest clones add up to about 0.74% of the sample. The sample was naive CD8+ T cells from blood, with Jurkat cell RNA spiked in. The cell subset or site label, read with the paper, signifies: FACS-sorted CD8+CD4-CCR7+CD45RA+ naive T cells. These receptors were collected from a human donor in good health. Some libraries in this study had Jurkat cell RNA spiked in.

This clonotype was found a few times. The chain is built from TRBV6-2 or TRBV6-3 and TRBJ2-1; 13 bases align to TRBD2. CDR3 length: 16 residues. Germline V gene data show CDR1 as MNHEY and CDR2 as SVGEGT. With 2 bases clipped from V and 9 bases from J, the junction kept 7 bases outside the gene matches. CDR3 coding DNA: TGTGCCAGCAGTTACGGAGGACTAGCGGGAGAAGGTGAGCAGTTCTTC. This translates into CASSYGGLAGEGEQFF.

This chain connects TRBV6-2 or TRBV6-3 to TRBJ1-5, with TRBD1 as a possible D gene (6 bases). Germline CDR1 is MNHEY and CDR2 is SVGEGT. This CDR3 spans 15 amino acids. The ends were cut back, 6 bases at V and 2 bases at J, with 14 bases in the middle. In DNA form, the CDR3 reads TGTGCCAGCAGACTTCAGGGGTTAGGCAATCAGCCCCAGCATTTT. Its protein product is CASRLQGLGNQPQHF.